The clone carrying this T cell receptor beta chain was observed a handful of times. This sample is drawn from a study of shared clonotypes between healthy human individuals. Germline CDR1 reads MNHNY; CDR2 reads SVGAGI (reference sequence). The V gene lost 2 bases and the J gene lost 11 bases, with 24 bases spanning the gap. CDR3 length: 16 amino acids. CD8 cells regarded as naive lacked CD45RO, were positively chosen for CCR7, and omitted terminally differentiated effector memory CD45RA+ cells. Produced via immunoSEQ multiplex PCR; TCRdb's table is partial and in-frame only. The data show about 2.1 million clones, with 90% to 95% seen just once and over 1.5% held by the top ten.

What was sequenced was naive CD8+ T cells from PBMCs. The clonotype originates from a man aged 18-30 years in good health. Some clones in this sample may be carry-over from other donors' samples. V and J are TRBV6-6 and TRBJ1-2; weak D call: TRBD1 (5 bases). In DNA form, the CDR3 reads TGTGCCAGCAGTTACCCTGCTCTGGACACCGCGTCGGGGTACACCTTC. As protein: CASSYPALDTASGYTF.